The 12 T cell receptor beta chains below were found in one sample sequenced in a study of monozygotic twins with inflammatory bowel disease. TCRdb reworked the 5' RACE reads into one entry per CDR3 protein, no DNA. The table gives about 300,000 distinct CDR3 sequences; the top ten clones make up roughly 5.2% of it. The sequenced sample consisted of blood. Every receptor here comes from a human donor with ulcerative colitis or Crohn's disease, or a healthy co-twin of an affected twin (not recorded which).

The gene calls are TRBV12-3 or TRBV12-4 and TRBJ2-3. The CDR3 is made up of 16 amino acids. CDR3 residues: CASSPARLNRGDTQYF.

This chain joins TRBV11-2 and TRBJ1-5; TCRdb names TRBD1, which stays unverified in the absence of DNA. Germline CDR1 SGHAT, CDR2 FQNNGV. This CDR3 spans 17 amino acids. CDR3 residues: CASSLGGGQTRDQPQHF.

The rearrangement uses TRBV20-1 and TRBJ1-4; TCRdb lists TRBD1, though no DNA is available to test this call. Germline CDR1 is DFQATT and CDR2 is SNEGSKA (reference sequence). The CDR3 extends over 15 amino acids. Here the CDR3 reads CSVVNSGTGPVKLFF.

The genes are TRBV5-4 and TRBJ2-5; without DNA, the TCRdb call of TRBD2 cannot be checked. CDR3 size: 16 residues. Germline CDR1 and CDR2: SGHNT and YYREEE (reference sequence). The CDR3 spells CASSFRASGGQETQYF.

J is TRBJ2-5 and V is TRBV30; absent DNA, TCRdb's TRBD1 call cannot be checked. Germline CDR1 GTSNPN, CDR2 SVGIG (reference sequence). CDR3 size: 17 residues. This CDR3 reads CAWRSRLRGTKAETQYF.

This rearrangement joins TRBV15 to TRBJ1-6. There are 15 residues in the CDR3. Germline V gene sequence: CDR1 LNHNV, CDR2 YYDKDF (reference sequence). The CDR3 reads CATRPEKTYNSPLHF.

V usage is TRBV27 and J usage is TRBJ2-7; TCRdb returns TRBD2, unconfirmable since there is no DNA. Per germline, CDR1 MNHEY and CDR2 SMNVEV (reference sequence). The CDR3 covers 14 residues. CDR3 sequence reads: CASSQLAGVYEQYF.

The chain recombines TRBV4-3 with TRBJ1-2; TCRdb lists TRBD1, though no DNA is available to test this call. CDR3 length: 15 amino acids. Germline CDR1 and CDR2: LGHNA and YSLEER. This chain's CDR3 is CASSHLGAGFYGYTF.

J is TRBJ1-5 and V is TRBV18. This CDR3 is built from 12 residues. Germline V lookup: CDR1 KGHSH, CDR2 LQKENI. The CDR3 here is CASSPAGQPQHF.

The V and J genes are TRBV7-9 and TRBJ2-1; TCRdb selects TRBD1, and the lack of DNA leaves this call unchecked. CDR3 length equals 16 residues. The germline gives CDR1 SEHNR, CDR2 FQNEAQ (reference sequence). The CDR3 reads CASSPNFWTGDNEQFF.

The genes are TRBV6-5 and TRBJ2-7. Per germline, CDR1 MNHEY and CDR2 SVGAGI. This CDR3 contains 11 residues. CDR3 region: CATKGSAEQYF.

The chain couples TRBV5-5 to TRBJ2-3; there is no DNA to check the TCRdb D call of TRBD1. Germline values: CDR1 SGHKS, CDR2 YYEKEE (reference sequence). The CDR3 is 13 residues long. CDR3: CASSWQGADTQYF. The variable domain in full, completed from reference TRBV5-5 and TRBJ2-3, reads DAGVTQSPTHLIKTRGQQVTLRCSPISGHKSVSWYQQVLGQGPQFIFQYYEKEERGRGNFPDRFSARQFPNYSSELNVNALLLGDSALYLCASSWQGADTQYFGPGTRLTVL.